Following are 13 T cell receptor beta chains from one sample sequenced in a study of T cells in Graves' hyperthyroidism and ophthalmopathy. Researchers amplified the TCR beta CDR3 regions from RNA transcripts. TCR CDR3 underwent first-round RT-PCR with the HTBI primer set. TCRdb re-called the multiplex PCR reads through MiXCR, storing one row per CDR3 protein. Of 300,000 to 450,000 distinct CDR3 sequences listed, 17% are singletons. The sample taken for sequencing was blood. The receptors derive from a woman aged 25 to 39 with Graves' hyperthyroidism that later progressed to Graves' ophthalmopathy.

The sample holds many counts of this clonotype. The V call is TRBV5-4, the J call TRBJ2-3; D may be TRBD2 (5 bases). V was pared by 4 bases and J by 2 bases, with 17 bases between. Per the germline V gene, CDR1 is SGHNT and CDR2 is YYREEE (reference sequence). The CDR3 consists of 16 residues. The CDR3 DNA follows: TGTGCCAGCAGCCCAAAGCGAGGACTCTACACAGATACGCAGTATTTT. Protein sequence: CASSPKRGLYTDTQYF.

This clonotype was observed a few times. The chain has TRBV4-1 and TRBJ2-7, with TRBD1 matching 7 bases. The V gene's germline CDR1 is MGHRA and CDR2 YSYEKL. The CDR3 has 18 residues. Unmatched junction bases numbered 14, after V lost 1 base and J lost 2 bases. The CDR3 DNA reads as TGCGCCAGCAGCCAAGTATTGACCCTCCGGGACAGAGCCTACGAGCAGTACTTC. Translating gives CASSQVLTLRDRAYEQYF.

This clonotype showed up just a few times. The chain combines TRBV28 with TRBJ2-7; tentatively, D is TRBD2 (5 bases). The germline gives CDR1 MDHEN, CDR2 SYDVKM. Trimming left V 6 bases short and J 6 bases short, with 21 bases between. The CDR3 runs 15 residues. CDR3 amino acids: CASSPPRDSGPEQYF. CDR3 in DNA: TGTGCCAGCAGCCCCCCTCGGGATTCAGGTCCCGAGCAGTACTTC.

A note on this clonotype: This could be a read error, since a much larger clone is one nucleotide away. This chain uses TRBV25-1 with TRBJ1-4; D remains ambiguous. CDR3 length: 16 residues. Between the trimmed V and J ends, which lost 6 bases and 4 bases, there was a span of 18 bases. CDR1 MGHDK and CDR2 SYGVNS come from the germline V gene. The CDR3 loop reads CASSHRPERGNEKLFF. The CDR3, as DNA: TGTGCCAGCAGCCATCGACCCGAACGGGGTAATGAAAAACTGTTTTTT.

This clonotype was detected ten times or more. This chain connects TRBV4-1 to TRBJ1-2; D unresolved. The CDR3 extends over 17 amino acids. Germline assignment: CDR1 MGHRA and CDR2 YSYEKL. V was shortened by 0 bases and J by 2 bases, with 16 bases between the two germline ends. The CDR3 DNA reads TGCGCCAGCAGCCAAGATTGGACCTCCCCACGGAACTATGGCTACACCTTC. Its translation is CASSQDWTSPRNYGYTF.

This clonotype was seen many times. CDR3 sequence reads: CASSRLAGGSDTQYF. CDR3 in DNA: TGTGCCAGCAGCCGACTAGCGGGGGGGAGTGATACGCAGTATTTT. V gene TRBV3-1 combines with J gene TRBJ2-3, with TRBD2 matching 14 bases. With V trimmed by 4 bases and J by 6 bases, 3 bases remained unmatched. Looked up from germline, CDR1 is LGHDT and CDR2 is YNNKEL (reference sequence). The CDR3 sequence is 15 residues long.

This clonotype was found many times. The rearrangement uses TRBV7-8 and TRBJ2-2, with TRBD2 matching over 7 bases. V trimming: 4 bases; J trimming: 4 bases; junction bases outside the gene matches: 9. The CDR3 is made up of 16 amino acids. Per the germline V gene, CDR1 is SGHVS and CDR2 is FQNEAQ. The CDR3 sequence: CASSSIAGYPTGELFF. As DNA, the CDR3 is TGTGCCAGCAGCTCCATAGCGGGTTACCCCACCGGGGAGCTGTTTTTT.

The chain uses TRBV6-1 and TRBJ2-7; D is perhaps TRBD1 (6 bases). CDR1 and CDR2 from the germline V gene are MNHNS and SASEGT. V gave up 3 bases and J gave up 5 bases, with 17 bases separating them. The CDR3 is 15 residues long. The CDR3 DNA is TGTGCCAGCAGTGATCCGAGGGCACAGGGACACGAGCAGTACTTC. Amino acid sequence: CASSDPRAQGHEQYF.

A few counts support this clonotype. The rearrangement links TRBV4-1 to TRBJ2-3, with a tentative D call TRBD1 (5 bases). CDR1 and CDR2 from the germline V gene are MGHRA and YSYEKL. CDR3 length equals 14 residues. Trimming shortened V by 3 bases and J by 4 bases, and 11 bases separated the two germline ends. The CDR3 sequence is CASSQGPRADTQYF. For the CDR3, the DNA is TGCGCCAGCAGCCAGGGTCCCAGGGCAGATACGCAGTATTTT.

In this sample, this clonotype turned up many times. The CDR3 DNA is TGTGCCACCTCCGCCAGGAGAAATTCACCCCTCCACTTT. Its translation is CATSARRNSPLHF. This rearrangement joins TRBV28 to TRBJ1-6, with no clear D. V was trimmed by 10 bases and J by 7 bases, leaving 14 bases between them. In germline, CDR1 is MDHEN, CDR2 SYDVKM. The length of the CDR3 is 13 residues.

This clonotype was observed at least ten times. The DNA of the CDR3 is TGTGCCAGCAGTTTAAACAGTGGCACTGAAGCTTTCTTT. Protein: CASSLNSGTEAFF. The chain couples TRBV28 to TRBJ1-1, with no clear D. Trimming removed 2 bases at V and 4 bases at J, with 8 bases between. CDR1 is MDHEN, CDR2 SYDVKM, per germline. CDR3 length equals 13 residues.

This clonotype came up many times. The V and J genes are TRBV6-1 and TRBJ2-3, with D uncertain. The CDR3 length is 16 residues. Between the trimmed V and J ends, which lost 6 bases and 2 bases, there was a span of 18 bases. CDR1 is MNHNS and CDR2 is SASEGT in the germline V gene. The CDR3, as DNA: TGTGCCAGCAGACCGCTCGACGGTAGACTCACAGATACGCAGTATTTT. Protein sequence: CASRPLDGRLTDTQYF.

The V call is TRBV7-9, the J call TRBJ1-2; TRBD1 matches 8 bases. The CDR3 runs to 14 residues. Per germline, CDR1 SEHNR and CDR2 FQNEAQ (reference sequence). Germline trimming cut 6 bases from V and 1 base from J; bases unmatched to any gene: 4. The CDR3 loop is CASRDTGGNYGYTF. The DNA of the CDR3 is TGTGCCAGCAGGGACACAGGGGGTAACTATGGCTACACCTTC.